The rows below give T cell receptor beta chains drawn from one sample of a study of T cell responses to AZD1222 COVID-19 vaccine. Measured with immunoSEQ multiplex PCR; TCRdb has only the in-frame clones, and not every one. This table holds over 150,000 clones, about 90% found once. The sequences come from peripheral blood, collected on day 0 of AZD1222 vaccination. The receptor source for this set is an adult in good health. CDR3s include the opening cysteine and the closing phenylalanine or tryptophan. D genes are given only for firm matches. Size values are once, few and many counts, or a class for expanded clones, and some rows have none.

clone_size: once; v_call: TRBV6-5; j_call: TRBJ1-2; d_call: TRBD1; cdr3_nt: TGTGCCAGCAGTTACTCGAGGGACAGTAGCCCTTTAGGGTTC; cdr3_aa: CASSYSRDSSPLGF
clone_size: once; v_call: TRBV11-2; j_call: TRBJ1-5; d_call: NA; cdr3_nt: TGTGCCAGCAGCCCAGAAGATGGTCAGCCCCAGCATTTT; cdr3_aa: CASSPEDGQPQHF
clone_size: NA; v_call: TRBV11-2; j_call: TRBJ2-6; d_call: NA; cdr3_nt: TGTGCCAGCAGCACCCGCTCAGGGGCCAACGTCCTGACTTTC; cdr3_aa: CASSTRSGANVLTF
clone_size: NA; v_call: TRBV6-5; j_call: TRBJ2-1; d_call: NA; cdr3_nt: TGTGCCAGCAGTAGTTTCGCCCCTCCTTTCAATGAGCAGTTCTTC; cdr3_aa: CASSSFAPPFNEQFF
clone_size: NA; v_call: TRBV28; j_call: TRBJ2-5; d_call: NA; cdr3_nt: TGTGCCAGCAGTTTATGGGGTTTCCCCCAAGAGACCCAGTACTTC; cdr3_aa: CASSLWGFPQETQYF
clone_size: NA; v_call: TRBV6-6; j_call: TRBJ1-2; d_call: TRBD1; cdr3_nt: TGTGCCAGCAGACGGACAGGGGGCGATGGCTACACCTTC; cdr3_aa: CASRRTGGDGYTF
clone_size: NA; v_call: TRBV5-4; j_call: TRBJ2-7; d_call: NA; cdr3_nt: TGTGCCAGCAGCTTGAGTGGAGACCGCTACGAGCAGTACTTC; cdr3_aa: CASSLSGDRYEQYF
clone_size: once; v_call: TRBV10-1; j_call: TRBJ1-2; d_call: NA; cdr3_nt: TGCGCCAGCGCCTCGACAGGAGCCTATGGCTACACCTTC; cdr3_aa: CASASTGAYGYTF
clone_size: NA; v_call: TRBV6-1; j_call: TRBJ1-1; d_call: TRBD1; cdr3_nt: TGTGCCAGCAGTGAATTCGGTTCAGGGGGGACTTTGAACACTGAAGCTTTCTTT; cdr3_aa: CASSEFGSGGTLNTEAFF
clone_size: few; v_call: TRBV28; j_call: TRBJ1-6; d_call: NA; cdr3_nt: TGTGCCAGCTCCTCCCCCGGCCGGGTGGGAAATTCACCCCTCCACTTT; cdr3_aa: CASSSPGRVGNSPLHF
clone_size: NA; v_call: TRBV6-6; j_call: TRBJ2-7; d_call: NA; cdr3_nt: TGTGCCAGCAGTTACTCTTCGGGATATGCGACCTACGAGCAGTACTTC; cdr3_aa: CASSYSSGYATYEQYF
clone_size: NA; v_call: TRBV7-9; j_call: TRBJ1-2; d_call: TRBD1; cdr3_nt: TGTGCCAGCAGCCTCTGGTTGACAGGGGGCGGCTATGGCTACACCTTC; cdr3_aa: CASSLWLTGGGYGYTF
clone_size: NA; v_call: TRBV10-3; j_call: TRBJ1-6; d_call: NA; cdr3_nt: TGTGCCATCAAAAGGGGAGAGAATTCACCCCTCCACTTT; cdr3_aa: CAIKRGENSPLHF
clone_size: NA; v_call: TRBV7-9; j_call: TRBJ1-3; d_call: NA; cdr3_nt: TGTGCCAGCACCCCTCGGGGGAGCGGGGCGCCTGGAAACACCATATATTTT; cdr3_aa: CASTPRGSGAPGNTIYF
clone_size: NA; v_call: TRBV27; j_call: TRBJ2-3; d_call: NA; cdr3_nt: TGTGCCAGCTGTTCACGGGGGCCGCGAGATACGCAGTATTTT; cdr3_aa: CASCSRGPRDTQYF
clone_size: NA; v_call: TRBV6-5; j_call: TRBJ1-4; d_call: NA; cdr3_nt: TGTGCCAGCAGCCCGGGACAAATTGAAAAACTGTTTTTT; cdr3_aa: CASSPGQIEKLFF
clone_size: once; v_call: TRBV30; j_call: TRBJ1-2; d_call: NA; cdr3_nt: TGTGCCTGGAGTATTTCGGGGTACTATGGCTACACCTTC; cdr3_aa: CAWSISGYYGYTF
clone_size: NA; v_call: TRBV3-1/TRBV3-2; j_call: TRBJ2-7; d_call: NA; cdr3_nt: TGTGCCAGCAGCCAAGGGGACACCCGACGCGAGCAGTACTTC; cdr3_aa: CASSQGDTRREQYF